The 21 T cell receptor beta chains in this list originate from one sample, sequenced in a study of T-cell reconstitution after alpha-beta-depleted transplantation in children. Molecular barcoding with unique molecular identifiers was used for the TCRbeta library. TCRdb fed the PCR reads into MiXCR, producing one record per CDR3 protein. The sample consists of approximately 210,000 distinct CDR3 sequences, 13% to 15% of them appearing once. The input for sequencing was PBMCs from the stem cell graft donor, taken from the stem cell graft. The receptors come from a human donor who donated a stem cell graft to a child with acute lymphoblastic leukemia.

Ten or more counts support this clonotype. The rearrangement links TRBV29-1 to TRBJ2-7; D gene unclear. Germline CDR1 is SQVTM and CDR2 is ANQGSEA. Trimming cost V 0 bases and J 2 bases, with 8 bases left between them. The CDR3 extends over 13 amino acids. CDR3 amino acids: CSVEDGPPYEQYF. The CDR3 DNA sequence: TGCAGCGTTGAAGACGGCCCCCCCTACGAGCAGTACTTC.

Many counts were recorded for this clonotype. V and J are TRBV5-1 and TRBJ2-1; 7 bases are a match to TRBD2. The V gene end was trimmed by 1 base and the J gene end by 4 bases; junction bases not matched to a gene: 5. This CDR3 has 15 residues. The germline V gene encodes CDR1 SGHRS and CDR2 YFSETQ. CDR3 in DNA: TGCGCCAGCAGCTTGCTAGCGGCGGATTACAATGAGCAGTTCTTC. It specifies CASSLLAADYNEQFF.

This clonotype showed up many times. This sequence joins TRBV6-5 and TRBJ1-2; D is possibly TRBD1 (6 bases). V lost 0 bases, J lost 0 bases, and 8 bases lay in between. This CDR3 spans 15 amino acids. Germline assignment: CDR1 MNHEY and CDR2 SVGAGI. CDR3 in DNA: TGTGCCAGCAGTTACTCTAGGGGGGCTAACTATGGCTACACCTTC. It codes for CASSYSRGANYGYTF.

The CDR3: CASSLFENQPQHF. The CDR3 region has the DNA TGTGCCAGCAGCTTGTTTGAAAATCAGCCCCAGCATTTT. The gene calls are TRBV7-8 and TRBJ1-5, with no clear D. Trimming left V 3 bases short and J 4 bases short, with 7 bases between. Germline V gives CDR1 SGHVS, CDR2 FQNEAQ. This CDR3 has 13 amino acids.

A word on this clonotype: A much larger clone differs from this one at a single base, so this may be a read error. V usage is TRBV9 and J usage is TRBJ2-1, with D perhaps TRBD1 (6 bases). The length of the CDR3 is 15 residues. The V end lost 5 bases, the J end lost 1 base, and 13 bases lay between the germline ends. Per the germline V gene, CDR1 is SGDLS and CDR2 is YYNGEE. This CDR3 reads CASSWGRVSYNEQFF. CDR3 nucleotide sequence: TGTGCCAGCAGTTGGGGGCGGGTTTCCTACAATGAGCAGTTCTTC. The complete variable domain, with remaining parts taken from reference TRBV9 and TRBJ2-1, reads DSGVTQTPKHLITATGQRVTLRCSPRSGDLSVYWYQQSLDQGLQFLIQYYNGEERAKGNILERFSAQQFPDLHSELNLSSLELGDSALYFCASSWGRVSYNEQFFGPGTRLTVL.

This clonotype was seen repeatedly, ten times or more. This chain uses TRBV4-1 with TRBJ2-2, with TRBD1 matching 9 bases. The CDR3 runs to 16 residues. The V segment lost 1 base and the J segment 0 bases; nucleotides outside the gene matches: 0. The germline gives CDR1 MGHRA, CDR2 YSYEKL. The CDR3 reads CASSQGDRANTGELFF. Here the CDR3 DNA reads TGCGCCAGCAGCCAAGGGGACAGGGCGAACACCGGGGAGCTGTTTTTT.

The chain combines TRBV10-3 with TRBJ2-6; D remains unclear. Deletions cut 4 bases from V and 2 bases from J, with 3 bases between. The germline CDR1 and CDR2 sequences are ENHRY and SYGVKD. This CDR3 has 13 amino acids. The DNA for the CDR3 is TGTGCCATCAGTGGGGCTGGGGCCAACGTCCTGACTTTC. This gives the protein CAISGAGANVLTF.

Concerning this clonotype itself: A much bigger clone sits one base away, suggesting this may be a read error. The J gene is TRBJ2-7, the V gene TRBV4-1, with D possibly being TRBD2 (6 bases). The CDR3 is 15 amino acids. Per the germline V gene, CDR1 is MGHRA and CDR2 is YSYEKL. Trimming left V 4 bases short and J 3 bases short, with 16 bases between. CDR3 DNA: TGCGCCAGCAGCCTAGATCAGCACGGGAGCTACGAGCAGTACTTC. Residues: CASSLDQHGSYEQYF.

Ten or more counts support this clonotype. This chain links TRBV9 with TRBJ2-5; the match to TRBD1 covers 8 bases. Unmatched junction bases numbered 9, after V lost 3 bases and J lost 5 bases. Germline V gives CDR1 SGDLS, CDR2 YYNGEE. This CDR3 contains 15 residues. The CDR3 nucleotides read TGTGCCAGCAGCGCCATGACAGGGGCGGAGGAGACCCAGTACTTC. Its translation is CASSAMTGAEETQYF.

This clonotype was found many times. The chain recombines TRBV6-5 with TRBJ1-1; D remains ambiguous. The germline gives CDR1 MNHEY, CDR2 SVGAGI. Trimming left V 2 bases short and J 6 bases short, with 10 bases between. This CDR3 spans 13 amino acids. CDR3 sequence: CASSYTDRAEAFF. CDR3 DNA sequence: TGTGCCAGCAGTTACACGGACCGAGCTGAAGCTTTCTTT.

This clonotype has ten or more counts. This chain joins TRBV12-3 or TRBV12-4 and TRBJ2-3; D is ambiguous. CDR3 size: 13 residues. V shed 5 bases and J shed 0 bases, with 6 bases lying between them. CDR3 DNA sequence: TGTGCCAGCAGTGCTCCTAGCACAGATACGCAGTATTTT. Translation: CASSAPSTDTQYF.

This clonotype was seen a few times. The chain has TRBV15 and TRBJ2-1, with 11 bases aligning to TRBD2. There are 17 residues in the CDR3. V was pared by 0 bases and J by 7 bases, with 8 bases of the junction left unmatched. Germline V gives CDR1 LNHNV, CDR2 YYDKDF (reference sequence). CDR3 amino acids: CATSRDLRGLAANEQFF. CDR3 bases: TGTGCCACCAGCAGAGATCTTAGGGGACTAGCGGCAAATGAGCAGTTCTTC.

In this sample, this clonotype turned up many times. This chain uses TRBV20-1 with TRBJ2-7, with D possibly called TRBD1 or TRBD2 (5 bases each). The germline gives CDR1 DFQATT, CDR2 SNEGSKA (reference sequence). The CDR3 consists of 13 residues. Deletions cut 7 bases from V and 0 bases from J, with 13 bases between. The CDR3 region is CSGLKGASYEQYF. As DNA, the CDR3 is TGCAGTGGACTAAAAGGGGCCTCCTACGAGCAGTACTTC.

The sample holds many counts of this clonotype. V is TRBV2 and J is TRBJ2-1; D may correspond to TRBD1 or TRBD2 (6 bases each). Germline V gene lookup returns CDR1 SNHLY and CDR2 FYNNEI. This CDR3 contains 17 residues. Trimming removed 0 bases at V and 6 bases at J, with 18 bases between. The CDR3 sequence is CASSEAHGGPGGNEQFF. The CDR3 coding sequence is TGTGCCAGCAGTGAAGCGCATGGGGGGCCTGGCGGCAATGAGCAGTTCTTC.

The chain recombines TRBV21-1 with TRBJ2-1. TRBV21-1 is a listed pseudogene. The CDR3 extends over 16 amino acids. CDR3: CASSKGIRDYYNEQFF. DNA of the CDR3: TGTGCCAGCAGCAAAGGAATAAGAGACTACTACAATGAGCAGTTCTTC.

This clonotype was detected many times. The CDR3 bases are TGTGCCAGCAGTTTTGGCAGATTCAATCAGCCCCAGCATTTT. It translates to CASSFGRFNQPQHF. The chain combines TRBV12-3 or TRBV12-4 with TRBJ1-5; D remains ambiguous. This CDR3 is 14 amino acids long. V was cut by 3 bases and J by 3 bases, with 9 bases left in between.

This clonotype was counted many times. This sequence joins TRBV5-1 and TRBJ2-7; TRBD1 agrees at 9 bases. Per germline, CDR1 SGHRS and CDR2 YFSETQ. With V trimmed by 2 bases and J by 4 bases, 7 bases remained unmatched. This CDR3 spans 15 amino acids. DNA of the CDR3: TGCGCCAGCAGCTTAACCGGGACAGGGTTGTACGAGCAGTACTTC. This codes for CASSLTGTGLYEQYF. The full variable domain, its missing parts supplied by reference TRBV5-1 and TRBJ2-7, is KAGVTQTPRYLIKTRGQQVTLSCSPISGHRSVSWYQQTPGQGLQFLFEYFSETQRNKGNFPGRFSGRQFSNSRSEMNVSTLELGDSALYLCASSLTGTGLYEQYFGPGTRLTVT.

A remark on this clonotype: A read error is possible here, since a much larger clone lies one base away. CDR3 nucleotide sequence: TGTGCCAGCAGTTTATTGTCCCATGGGTTCAGAAAGACTGAAGCTTTCTTT. Translated, it gives CASSLLSHGFRKTEAFF. The rearrangement joins TRBV12-3 or TRBV12-4 to TRBJ1-1; D unresolved. The CDR3 runs to 17 residues. V was pared by 2 bases and J by 5 bases, with 21 bases between.

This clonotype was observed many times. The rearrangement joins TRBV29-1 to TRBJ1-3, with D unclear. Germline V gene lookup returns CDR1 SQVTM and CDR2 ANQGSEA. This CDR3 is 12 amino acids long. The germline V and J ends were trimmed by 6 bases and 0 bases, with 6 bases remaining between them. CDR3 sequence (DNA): TGCAGCGTCTTACACTCTGGAAACACCATATATTTT. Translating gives CSVLHSGNTIYF.

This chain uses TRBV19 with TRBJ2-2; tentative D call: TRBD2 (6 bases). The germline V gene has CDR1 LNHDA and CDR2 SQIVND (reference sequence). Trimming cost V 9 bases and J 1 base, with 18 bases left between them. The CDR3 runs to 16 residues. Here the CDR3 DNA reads TGTGCCAGGGGGTGGGAGGCGAGACAGAACACCGGGGAGCTGTTTTTT. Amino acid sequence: CARGWEARQNTGELFF.

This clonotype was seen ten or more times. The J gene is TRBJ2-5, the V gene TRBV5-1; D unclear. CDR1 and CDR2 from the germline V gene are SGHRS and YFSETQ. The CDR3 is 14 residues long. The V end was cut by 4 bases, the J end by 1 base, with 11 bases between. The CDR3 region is CASSELTFQETQYF. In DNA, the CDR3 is TGCGCCAGCAGCGAGTTAACGTTCCAAGAGACCCAGTACTTC.